A single sample gave rise to the 13 T cell receptor beta chains below, sequenced in a study of T cells in Graves' hyperthyroidism and ophthalmopathy. Amplified TCR beta CDR3 regions derived from RNA transcripts. HTBI primers were used for first-round RT-PCR of the TCR CDR3. TCRdb called the multiplex PCR reads again in MiXCR, with one record for every CDR3 protein. The repertoire holds roughly 400,000 distinct CDR3 sequences, with more than 20% as singletons. The sequencing input was blood. Receptor source: a man aged 45-65 years with Graves' hyperthyroidism.

This chain joins TRBV11-3 and TRBJ2-5, with 15 bases aligning to TRBD2. Unmatched junction bases numbered 3, after V lost 4 bases and J lost 0 bases. This CDR3 contains 17 residues. Looked up from germline, CDR1 is SGHNT and CDR2 is YENEEA. In DNA, the CDR3 is TGTGCCAGCAGCTCAGGACTAGCGGGAGGGTACCAAGAGACCCAGTACTTC. Amino acids: CASSSGLAGGYQETQYF.

This clonotype showed up just a few times. This chain joins TRBV7-2 and TRBJ1-5; maybe TRBD1 (5 bases). The CDR3 is 14 residues long. The germline CDR1 and CDR2 sequences are SGHTA and FQGNSA. Trimming removed 1 base at V and 5 bases at J, with 9 bases between. For the CDR3, the DNA is TGTGCCAGCAGCTTAGTTAGGGGAGATCAGCCCCAGCATTTT. Translating gives CASSLVRGDQPQHF.

There are a few counts of this clonotype. The chain joins TRBV6-1 to TRBJ2-4, with D unresolved. Germline V gene sequence: CDR1 MNHNS, CDR2 SASEGT. V was pared by 4 bases and J by 1 base, with 5 bases between. The CDR3 contains 13 residues. CDR3 amino acids: CASSGAAKNIQYF. DNA of the CDR3: TGTGCCAGCAGTGGGGCGGCCAAAAACATTCAGTACTTC.

V gene TRBV3-1 combines with J gene TRBJ2-1, with D possibly TRBD1 on 6 matching bases. This CDR3 has 14 residues. V was pared by 4 bases and J by 5 bases, with 12 bases between. Germline V gene data show CDR1 as LGHDT and CDR2 as YNNKEL (reference sequence). The chain's CDR3 is CASSPGTHNNEQFF. The CDR3 nucleotides are TGTGCCAGCAGCCCCGGGACACACAACAATGAGCAGTTCTTC.

In this sample, this clonotype turned up once. The chain has TRBV19 and TRBJ1-5; the match to TRBD1 covers 7 bases. From germline, CDR1 is LNHDA and CDR2 SQIVND (reference sequence). V lost 8 bases and J lost 0; bases outside the gene matches: 16. The CDR3 spans 18 residues. The CDR3 protein is CASSLRGRGVNSNQPQHF. The CDR3 DNA reads TGTGCCAGTTCCCTACGAGGCAGGGGGGTTAATAGCAATCAGCCCCAGCATTTT.

The rearrangement uses TRBV5-1 and TRBJ2-2; no clear D. CDR1 is SGHRS and CDR2 is YFSETQ in the germline V gene. The CDR3 loop spans 12 amino acids. Trimming left V 2 bases short and J 5 bases short, with 4 bases between. CDR3 DNA: TGCGCCAGCAGCTTCCTTACCGGGGAGCTGTTTTTT. It translates to CASSFLTGELFF.

The V and J genes are TRBV6-1 and TRBJ2-7; TRBD1 matches 8 bases. Germline CDR1 reads MNHNS; CDR2 reads SASEGT. The V gene end was trimmed by 8 bases and the J gene end by 2 bases; junction bases not matched to a gene: 14. The CDR3 has 16 amino acids. The CDR3 coding sequence is TGTGCCAGCCGACTATATGCCGGGACAGGCCCCTACGAGCAGTACTTC. It is translated as CASRLYAGTGPYEQYF.

This clonotype was seen only a few times. The V and J genes are TRBV5-1 and TRBJ2-3, with TRBD2 identical over 9 bases. After removal of 7 bases from V and 4 bases from J, the junction contained 13 bases not matched to a gene. Germline V gene lookup returns CDR1 SGHRS and CDR2 YFSETQ. There are 16 residues in the CDR3. The CDR3 DNA reads TGCGCCAGCGGCCCAGGGAGGCGGGAGGGAGCAGATACGCAGTATTTT. It translates to CASGPGRREGADTQYF.

This clonotype has only a few counts. This chain joins TRBV28 and TRBJ2-7; the D is unclear. Trimming removed 7 bases from V and 5 bases from J, with 15 bases in between. Germline V gene sequence: CDR1 MDHEN, CDR2 SYDVKM. The CDR3 is 13 residues long. CDR3 region: CASTPLSPDEQYF. The CDR3 DNA follows: TGTGCCAGCACCCCCTTGAGCCCGGACGAGCAGTACTTC.

In this sample, this clonotype turned up a few times. The chain joins TRBV9 to TRBJ2-7, with 7 bases aligning to TRBD2. V shed 0 bases and J 5 bases; nucleotides not matched to a gene: 8. CDR3 length: 15 residues. Germline CDR1 and CDR2: SGDLS and YYNGEE. The CDR3 sequence is CASSVGASGFDEQYF. CDR3 DNA: TGTGCCAGCAGCGTAGGCGCTAGCGGCTTTGACGAGCAGTACTTC. Full variable domain (rest looked up from reference TRBV9 and TRBJ2-7): DSGVTQTPKHLITATGQRVTLRCSPRSGDLSVYWYQQSLDQGLQFLIQYYNGEERAKGNILERFSAQQFPDLHSELNLSSLELGDSALYFCASSVGASGFDEQYFGPGTRLTVT.

This clonotype was detected ten times or more. The rearrangement links TRBV27 to TRBJ2-1, with 10 nucleotides matching TRBD1. CDR1 is MNHEY and CDR2 is SMNVEV in the germline V gene (reference sequence). V was pared by 8 bases and J by 0 bases, with 16 bases of the junction left unmatched. The CDR3 consists of 19 residues. In DNA, the CDR3 is TGTGCCAGCCCGGGCCCCCTCGGACAGGGGGACCTCTCCTACAATGAGCAGTTCTTC. As protein: CASPGPLGQGDLSYNEQFF.

The V call is TRBV19, the J call TRBJ2-7; D ambiguous. Trimming shortened V by 3 bases and J by 7 bases, and 13 bases separated the two germline ends. Germline assignment: CDR1 LNHDA and CDR2 SQIVND (reference sequence). This CDR3 spans 13 amino acids. The CDR3 DNA is TGTGCCAGTAGTATGTTACTGAGCGCGGAGCAGTACTTC. Encoded protein: CASSMLLSAEQYF.

The V call is TRBV7-9, the J call TRBJ1-2; D remains ambiguous. Between the trimmed V and J ends, which lost 4 bases and 7 bases, there was a span of 25 bases. CDR3 length: 17 residues. Germline V gene lookup returns CDR1 SEHNR and CDR2 FQNEAQ (reference sequence). CDR3 loop: CASSSAQEPNPLCGYTF. For the CDR3, the DNA is TGTGCCAGCAGCTCGGCGCAGGAGCCGAACCCCCTCTGTGGCTACACCTTC. Using reference TRBV7-9 and TRBJ1-2 for the parts outside the CDR3, the full variable domain is DTGVSQNPRHKITKRGQNVTFRCDPISEHNRLYWYRQTLGQGPEFLTYFQNEAQLEKSRLLSDRFSAERPKGSFSTLEIQRTEQGDSAMYLCASSSAQEPNPLCGYTFGSGTRLTVV.